This section outlines one T cell receptor beta chain sequence together with its context. Its specificity is unknown. This sample stems from a study of Ad26.COV2.S vaccination and SARS-CoV-2 variants. General study points: Those who received the vaccine showed greater spike-specific TCR breadth than those given placebo.

Sequenced by immunoSEQ multiplex PCR; TCRdb stores in-frame clones only, minus some. The table lists some 45,000 clones, 83% of them singletons. The germline V and J ends were trimmed by 0 bases and 7 bases, with 10 bases remaining between them. This CDR3 is 13 amino acids long. Germline V lookup: CDR1 MNHNS, CDR2 SASEGT. The sequence came from a human donor who had recovered from COVID-19. The sequencing used peripheral blood, collected after recovery from COVID-19. This chain connects TRBV6-1 to TRBJ2-7; unclear D gene. CDR3 residues: CASSEAFMGEQYV. The CDR3 DNA reads as TGTGCCAGCAGTGAAGCCTTTATGGGAGAGCAGTACGTC.